The source of this TCR beta chain is a study of human T cells and chemical hapten exposure. The time point is: patch test 2, 6 weeks after DPC sensitization. Treatment specified: therapeutic diphenylcyclopropenone sensitization with weekly scalp DPC. The donor pool consisted of alopecia patients aged 18 to 70 years, considered suitable for DPC. This clonotype was picked up a small number of times. Its antigen is unidentified. V shed 4 bases and J shed 0 bases, with 6 bases lying between them. The V gene's germline CDR1 is MDHEN and CDR2 SYDVKM. The CDR3 covers 14 residues. Study-wide results and limits: After DPC sensitization, TCRs above 1 in 1000 frequency showed no change. Having alopecia, donors may respond immunologically unlike healthy people.

Each CDR3 protein is one row after TCRdb ran MiXCR on the RACE reads. The sample contains about 94,000 distinct CDR3 sequences, 9% to 9.5% of which appear only once. This clonotype was obtained from a woman aged 40 to 50 with alopecia areata. Some clones in this sample may be carry-over from other donors' samples. This chain links TRBV28 with TRBJ1-4, with D uncertain. The starting material was whole blood, obtained in connection with sensitization to the hapten diphenylcyclopropenone (DPC). DNA for the CDR3: TGTGCCAGCAGTTGGGGAGCAACTAATGAAAAACTGTTTTTT. This encodes CASSWGATNEKLFF. The full variable domain, completed using reference TRBV28 and TRBJ1-4, is DVKVTQSSRYLVKRTGEKVFLECVQDMDHENMFWYRQDPGLGLRLIYFSYDVKMKEKGDIPEGYSVSREKKERFSLILESASTNQTSMYLCASSWGATNEKLFFGSGTQLSVL.